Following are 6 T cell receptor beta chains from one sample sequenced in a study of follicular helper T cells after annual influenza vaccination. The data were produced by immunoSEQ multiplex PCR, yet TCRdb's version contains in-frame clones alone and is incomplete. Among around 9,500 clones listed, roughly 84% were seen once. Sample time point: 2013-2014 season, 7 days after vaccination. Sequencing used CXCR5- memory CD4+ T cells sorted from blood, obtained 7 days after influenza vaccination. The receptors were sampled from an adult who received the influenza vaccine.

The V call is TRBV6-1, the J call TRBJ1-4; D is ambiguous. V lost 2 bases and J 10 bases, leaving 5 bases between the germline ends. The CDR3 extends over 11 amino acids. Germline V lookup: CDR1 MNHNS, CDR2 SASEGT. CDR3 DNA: TGTGCCAGCAGTGAACTCGGAAAACTGTTTTTT. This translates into CASSELGKLFF.

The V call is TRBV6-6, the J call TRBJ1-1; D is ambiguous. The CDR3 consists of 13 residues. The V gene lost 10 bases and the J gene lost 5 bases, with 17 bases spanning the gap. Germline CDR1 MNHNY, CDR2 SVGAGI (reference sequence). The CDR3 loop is CATELREGTEAFF. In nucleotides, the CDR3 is TGTGCCACCGAGTTGAGGGAGGGTACTGAAGCTTTCTTT.

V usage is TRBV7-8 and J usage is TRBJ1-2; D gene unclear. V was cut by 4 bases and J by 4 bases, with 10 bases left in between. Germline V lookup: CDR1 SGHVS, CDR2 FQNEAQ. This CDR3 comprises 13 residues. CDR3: CASSSKRAYGYTF. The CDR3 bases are TGTGCCAGCAGCTCCAAACGGGCCTATGGCTACACCTTC.

CDR3 amino acids: CAWSVVSTDTQYF. In nucleotides, the CDR3 is TGTGCCTGGAGTGTAGTAAGCACAGATACGCAGTATTTT. This sequence joins TRBV30 and TRBJ2-3, with D hard to call. Germline lookup yields CDR1 GTSNPN and CDR2 SVGIG (reference sequence). V was trimmed by 0 bases and J by 0 bases, leaving 4 bases between them. The CDR3 runs 13 residues. Using reference TRBV30 and TRBJ2-3 for the parts outside the CDR3, the full variable domain is SQTIHQWPATLVQPVGSPLSLECTVEGTSNPNLYWYRQAAGRGLQLLFYSVGIGQISSEVPQNLSASRPQDRQFILSSKKLLLSDSGFYLCAWSVVSTDTQYFGPGTRLTVL.

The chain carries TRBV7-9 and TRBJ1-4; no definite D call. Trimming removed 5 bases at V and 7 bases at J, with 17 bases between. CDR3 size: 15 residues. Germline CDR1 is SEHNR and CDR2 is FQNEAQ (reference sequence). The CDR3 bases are TGTGCCAGCAGCCCTTACCGGGGAGGCAGTGAAAAACTGTTTTTT. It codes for CASSPYRGGSEKLFF.

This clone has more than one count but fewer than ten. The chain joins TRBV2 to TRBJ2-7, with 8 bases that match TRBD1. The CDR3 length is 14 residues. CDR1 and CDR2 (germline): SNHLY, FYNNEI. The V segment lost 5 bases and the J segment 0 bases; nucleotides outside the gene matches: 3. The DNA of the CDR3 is TGTGCCAGCAGTCGGGACAGGAGCTCCTACGAGCAGTACTTC. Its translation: CASSRDRSSYEQYF.